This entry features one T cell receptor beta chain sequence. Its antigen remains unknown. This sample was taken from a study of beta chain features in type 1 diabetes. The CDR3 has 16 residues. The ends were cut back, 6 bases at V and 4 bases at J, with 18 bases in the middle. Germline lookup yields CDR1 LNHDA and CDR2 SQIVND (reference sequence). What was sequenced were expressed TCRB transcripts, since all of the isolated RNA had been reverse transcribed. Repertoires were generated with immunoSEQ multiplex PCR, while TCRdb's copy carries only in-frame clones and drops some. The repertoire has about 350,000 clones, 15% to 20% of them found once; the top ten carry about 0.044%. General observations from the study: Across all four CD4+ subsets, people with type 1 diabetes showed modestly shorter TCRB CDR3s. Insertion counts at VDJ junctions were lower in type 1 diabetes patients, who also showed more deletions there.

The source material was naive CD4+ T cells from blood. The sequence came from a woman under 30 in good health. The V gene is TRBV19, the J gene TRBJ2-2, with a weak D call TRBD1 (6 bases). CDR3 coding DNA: TGTGCCAGTAGCCCCCCGGGACATGGGACCACCGGGGAGCTGTTTTTT. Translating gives CASSPPGHGTTGELFF.